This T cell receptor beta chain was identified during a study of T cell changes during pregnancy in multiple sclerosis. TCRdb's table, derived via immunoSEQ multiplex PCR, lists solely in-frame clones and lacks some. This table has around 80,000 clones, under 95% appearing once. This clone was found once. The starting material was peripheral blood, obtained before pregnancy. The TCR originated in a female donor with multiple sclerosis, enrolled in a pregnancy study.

The CDR3 region is CAISEFGSPSLFF. The CDR3 bases are TGTGCCATCAGTGAGTTCGGGTCCCCTTCCCTGTTTTTT. The chain uses TRBV10-3 and TRBJ1-4; D uncertain. Trimming cost V 1 base and J 14 bases, with 14 bases left between them. This CDR3 has 13 amino acids. CDR1 is ENHRY and CDR2 is SYGVKD in the germline V gene.